This TCR beta chain came from a study of cytomegalovirus exposure and HLA in healthy donors. Primers: 60 Vbeta forward and 13 Jbeta reverse. Libraries were prepared by immunoSEQ multiplex PCR; TCRdb keeps only in-frame clonotypes and omits some of them. This sample's table reports 150,000 to 200,000 clones. Remarks on this clone: Its specificity is not known.

Study conclusions and caveats: A few chains tied to CMV proved CMV antigen-specific in vitro. In a later analysis, TCR association rates varied by HLA locus: DRB1 most, HLA-C fewest.

Germline-derived CDR1 and CDR2 are WNHNN and SYGVQD (reference sequence). This CDR3 comprises 16 residues. V was pared by 4 bases and J by 2 bases, with 7 bases of the junction left unmatched. The source of this sequence is a woman aged 18-35 years in good health and CMV-seropositive. Sequencing used PBMCs. The chain links TRBV10-1 to TRBJ2-3, with 9 nucleotides matching TRBD1. The CDR3 DNA reads as TGCGCCAGCAGTGGGTCGGGGACAGGGACCACAGATACGCAGTATTTT. Residues: CASSGSGTGTTDTQYF.